This T cell receptor beta chain came from a study of pediatric ulcerative colitis (dated by TCRdb to between 2018 and 2021). Study-level background: From roughly 10 newly diagnosed, treatment-naive pediatric ulcerative colitis patients and four non-IBD control children, paired blood and rectal samples were collected.

The CDR3, from cysteine to phenylalanine, totals 14 residues. Of the read, only the CDR3 DNA is kept; its 42 bases are in frame from base 1. V is pared back by 7 bases and J by 1 base, with 13 bases lying between the germline termini. The CDR1 and CDR2 encoded by the germline V gene are SGHTA and FQGNSA. The control children had a colonoscopy because IBD was suspected, but their endoscopy was normal both macroscopically and histologically, and none were diagnosed with IBD within the following year. Blood was sampled at the same time as the colonoscopy. The Wizard kit (Promega) was used to extract genomic DNA from blood and intestinal samples. Points the paper makes about the study in general: Repertoires were derived from total lymphocyte DNA, so rare subsets such as regulatory T cells may have patterns not reflected. For technical reasons, blood samples from a couple of patients gave substantially fewer templates, and these samples were excluded from the blood-rectal overlap analysis. With only a handful of individuals, the healthy control group was small. A couple of rectal CDR3 clonotypes were found in every ulcerative colitis patient but in no control. Compared with controls, ulcerative colitis patients showed significantly higher autologous blood-rectal clonal overlap, a finding that suggests increased T cell trafficking to inflamed tissue. Features of the rectal repertoire distinguished controls, mild-moderate colitis patients and acute severe colitis patients, and in acute severe colitis, rectal diversity was reduced because of clonal expansions.

Concerning this clone: It has no known antigen specificity. Base qualities were left out, and no much larger clone turns up one base away.

Through the immunoSEQ TRB Survey service, multiplex V and J primers were used to amplify rearranged CDR3 beta regions from genomic DNA. Survey-level sequencing depth of up to 500,000 reads per sample was used to keep depth equal across samples. Libraries were purified, pooled and sequenced on Illumina technology. Per the authors' processing: Productive clonality, sample overlap, pairwise scatters, CDR3 beta length, V/D/J gene usage and productiveness were all assessed with the immunoSEQ online tools. Alongside Shannon and Simpson indices, calculated diversity was computed as the number of unique rearrangements divided by total templates, multiplied by 100. Z-score normalized data were analyzed by principal component analysis with the R prcomp function and the ggbiplot package. Morisita's index was used to measure clonal overlap between blood and rectum within each subject. TCRdb holds this immuneACCESS table with in-frame rearrangements only. Some clones are missing; in checked studies, unresolved V genes explain under half, and the rest has no known cause. For V, J and clone size, that table is used; D and trimming come from the DNA. Present in this sample are some 57,000 clones, 75% to 90% of which were seen just once. Roughly 1.5% of the sample is taken by the ten largest.

The chain couples TRBV7-2 to TRBJ1-1, with no reliable assignment of the D segment. Sequencing was done on a sample of blood. This clonotype was sampled from a boy aged 5-17 years who was a control in a study of pediatric ulcerative colitis. For the CDR3, the sequence is CASTPSGSNTEAFF. The DNA is as follows: TGTGCCAGCACCCCCTCGGGGTCGAACACTGAAGCTTTCTTT.